These 21 T cell receptor beta chains share one sample of origin, sequenced in a study of OX40 agonist ivuxolimab in advanced cancers. TCRdb's table, derived via immunoSEQ multiplex PCR, lists solely in-frame clones and lacks some. The repertoire consists of 50,000 or so clones, with less than 85% occurring once and the leading ten covering 1.9%. Sequencing used CD4+ or CD8+ T cells sorted from blood, obtained in a trial of the OX40 agonist ivuxolimab. The origin of the receptors is an adult with an advanced solid tumor such as melanoma, head and neck, liver or kidney cancer.

This clone was counted a few times. The V and J genes are TRBV18 and TRBJ1-2; D gene ambiguous. The CDR3 contains 12 residues. With 5 bases removed from V and 3 bases from J, the gap between germline ends came to 7 bases. CDR1 is KGHSH and CDR2 is LQKENI in the germline V gene. CDR3 nucleotide sequence: TGTGCCAGCTCAGAGCGGGACTATGGCTACACCTTC. Protein: CASSERDYGYTF.

The chain uses TRBV6-1 and TRBJ2-5; 7 positions match TRBD2. The V and J ends lost 6 bases and 0 bases, in that order; junction bases with no gene match: 7. Germline CDR1 reads MNHNS; CDR2 reads SASEGT. The CDR3 consists of 15 residues. The CDR3 region is CASRILAMYQETQYF. In DNA, the CDR3 is TGTGCCAGCAGAATACTAGCGATGTACCAAGAGACCCAGTACTTC.

The V call is TRBV7-2, the J call TRBJ2-1; D call uncertain. Germline V lookup: CDR1 SGHTA, CDR2 FQGNSA. Trimming cost V 0 bases and J 12 bases, with 9 bases left between them. The CDR3 runs 12 residues. CDR3 DNA: TGTGCCAGCAGCTTAGCCTGGAGTCGGCAGTTCTTC. Its protein product is CASSLAWSRQFF.

V is TRBV5-1 and J is TRBJ2-7; 7 bases agree with TRBD1. Germline CDR1 reads SGHRS; CDR2 reads YFSETQ. The J segment lost 3 bases and the V segment lost 2 bases, leaving 8 bases of the junction unmatched. The CDR3 contains 15 residues. The CDR3 DNA is TGCGCCAGCAGCTTTGAGACAGGGCACCTCTACGAGCAGTACTTC. Translated, it gives CASSFETGHLYEQYF. The full variable domain, completed using reference TRBV5-1 and TRBJ2-7, is KAGVTQTPRYLIKTRGQQVTLSCSPISGHRSVSWYQQTPGQGLQFLFEYFSETQRNKGNFPGRFSGRQFSNSRSEMNVSTLELGDSALYLCASSFETGHLYEQYFGPGTRLTVT.

This clone was observed a handful of times. The rearrangement links TRBV5-6 to TRBJ2-5; TRBD1 aligns across 8 bases. CDR1 SGHDT and CDR2 YYEEEE come from the germline V gene. The J segment lost 5 bases and the V segment lost 2 bases, leaving 5 bases of the junction unmatched. The CDR3 spans 14 residues. In DNA form, the CDR3 reads TGTGCCAGCAGCTTCCGGACAGGGAGGGAGACCCAGTACTTC. Translated, it gives CASSFRTGRETQYF.

V is TRBV7-3 and J is TRBJ1-1; possibly TRBD1 for D (6 bases). CDR1 and CDR2 (germline): SGHTA, FQGTGA. Trimming stripped 5 bases from V and 1 base from J, with 14 bases between. The CDR3 spans 15 residues. Written as DNA, the CDR3 is TGTGCCAGCAGCGATGGGGGCCACAGGAACACTGAAGCTTTCTTT. Its translation: CASSDGGHRNTEAFF.

The chain carries TRBV11-2 and TRBJ1-1; D uncertain. Trimming cost V 3 bases and J 5 bases, with 10 bases left between them. Germline lookup yields CDR1 SGHAT and CDR2 FQNNGV. CDR3 size: 13 residues. The CDR3 loop reads CASSFPGVTEAFF. The CDR3 bases are TGTGCCAGCAGCTTCCCCGGGGTAACTGAAGCTTTCTTT.

This chain links TRBV7-2 with TRBJ1-1; 7 nucleotides match TRBD1. This CDR3 region has 14 residues. CDR1 and CDR2 (germline): SGHTA, FQGNSA. Trimming cost V 10 bases and J 4 bases; bases outside gene matches: 12. CDR3 DNA sequence: TGTGCCACCCGGGAGGGGGCATTTATCACTGAAGCTTTCTTT. Its translation: CATREGAFITEAFF.

This clone has just one count. The chain uses TRBV28 and TRBJ1-2; D may be TRBD1 (5 bases). The CDR3 has 13 residues. Trimming took off 6 bases at V and 8 bases at J, with 16 bases between the two ends. Germline V gives CDR1 MDHEN, CDR2 SYDVKM. The CDR3 DNA reads as TGTGCCAGCAGACCCGGGGGGGTCGGAGGCTACACCTTC. Translation gives CASRPGGVGGYTF.

This clone was picked up one time. The CDR3 nucleotides are TGCAGCGTCACTTTCGGGGCGGCAGAGACCCAGTACTTC. Its protein product is CSVTFGAAETQYF. V usage is TRBV29-1 and J usage is TRBJ2-5; the D gene could be TRBD1 or TRBD2 (5 bases each). The CDR3 consists of 13 residues. V gave up 6 bases and J gave up 4 bases, with 15 bases separating them. Germline V gene data show CDR1 as SQVTM and CDR2 as ANQGSEA.

The chain couples TRBV7-2 to TRBJ1-2; weak D call: TRBD1 (5 bases). From germline, CDR1 is SGHTA and CDR2 FQGNSA. The CDR3 is 18 amino acids. V was pared by 2 bases and J by 0 bases, with 19 bases between. The DNA for the CDR3 is TGTGCCAGCAGCTTAAAGGTCAGGGTCCCAACGGCTAACTATGGCTACACCTTC. It is translated as CASSLKVRVPTANYGYTF.

V is TRBV7-2 and J is TRBJ1-1, with D uncertain. CDR3 length: 13 residues. Trimming removed 5 bases at V and 6 bases at J, with 13 bases between. Germline loops: CDR1 SGHTA, CDR2 FQGNSA. CDR3 sequence (DNA): TGTGCCAGCAGCCCTTCGGTAGGCGCTGAAGCTTTCTTT. Translation gives CASSPSVGAEAFF. Together with reference TRBV7-2 and TRBJ1-1, the CDR3 gives the full variable domain: GAGVSQSPSNKVTEKGKDVELRCDPISGHTALYWYRQSLGQGLEFLIYFQGNSAPDKSGLPSDRFSAERTGGSVSTLTIQRTQQEDSAVYLCASSPSVGAEAFFGQGTRLTVV.

The rearrangement joins TRBV7-2 to TRBJ1-4; D unclear. Trimming took off 1 base at V and 5 bases at J, with 5 bases between the two ends. The V gene's germline CDR1 is SGHTA and CDR2 FQGNSA. The CDR3 spans 13 residues. The chain's CDR3 is CASSLGLNEKLFF. The CDR3, as DNA: TGTGCCAGCAGCTTAGGACTCAATGAAAAACTGTTTTTT.

The V gene is TRBV10-1, the J gene TRBJ2-1; 8 nucleotides agree with TRBD2. The CDR3 covers 13 residues. Germline assignment: CDR1 WNHNN and CDR2 SYGVQD (reference sequence). Trimming took 6 bases from V and 7 from J; bases not matched to a gene: 5. The CDR3: CASSPSGGNEQFF. CDR3 DNA: TGCGCCAGCAGCCCCTCGGGGGGGAATGAGCAGTTCTTC.

As concerns this clone: The germline gene is not matched at one end of the junction; a read error may be the cause. The V call is TRBV29-1, the J call TRBJ2-7, with TRBD2 as a possible D gene (5 bases). CDR3 size: 10 residues. Germline CDR1 is SQVTM and CDR2 is ANQGSEA. DNA for the CDR3: TGCAGCGTTGGTAGGGTGGACTGGCGGTTC. It codes for CSVGRVDWRF.

V gene TRBV18 combines with J gene TRBJ1-2; D perhaps matches TRBD1 (6 bases). V lost 1 base and J lost 8, with 11 bases in between. Germline CDR1 reads KGHSH; CDR2 reads LQKENI. CDR3 length: 13 residues. The CDR3 nucleotides read TGTGCCAGCTCACCACTGGCAGGGGAAGGCTACACCTTC. It is translated as CASSPLAGEGYTF.

This clone turned up a few times. V gene TRBV30 combines with J gene TRBJ1-3, with D perhaps TRBD1 (6 bases). Trimming left V 2 bases short and J 4 bases short, with 15 bases between. CDR3 length: 15 residues. Germline V gene sequence: CDR1 GTSNPN, CDR2 SVGIG (reference sequence). This chain's CDR3 is CAWSWWIGTGNTIYF. CDR3 in DNA: TGTGCCTGGAGTTGGTGGATCGGGACAGGAAACACCATATATTTT.

This chain's CDR3 is CASSLGGGTGYTF. Written as DNA, the CDR3 is TGTGCCAGCAGCCTAGGCGGAGGGACTGGCTACACCTTC. The chain joins TRBV7-8 to TRBJ1-2; TRBD1 might be the D (5 bases). Germline V CDR1 and CDR2: SGHVS, FQNEAQ. The CDR3 covers 13 residues. V was shortened by 5 bases and J by 7 bases, with 14 bases between the two germline ends.

V is TRBV4-2 and J is TRBJ2-7, with 11 bases aligning to TRBD2. Germline V gene data show CDR1 as LGHNA and CDR2 as YNFKEQ. The CDR3 spans 16 residues. Trimming at V came to 3 bases and at J to 2 bases, leaving 6 bases not matched to a gene. The DNA for the CDR3 is TGTGCCAGCAGCCAGGCGGGACTAGCGGTTACCTACGAGCAGTACTTC. Translated, it gives CASSQAGLAVTYEQYF.

The chain is built from TRBV2 and TRBJ2-3, with 9 nucleotides matching TRBD1. The CDR3 length is 15 residues. CDR1 and CDR2 (germline): SNHLY, FYNNEI. V lost 11 bases, J lost 2 bases, and 11 bases stayed unmatched. The CDR3: CAGSTGGHYTDTQYF. CDR3 nucleotide sequence: TGTGCCGGATCGACAGGGGGACACTACACAGATACGCAGTATTTT.

The CDR3 nucleotides are TGTGCCAGCAGCTTAGTGGGCGGGGGGGCTTACGAGCAGTACTTC. Translation: CASSLVGGGAYEQYF. This rearrangement joins TRBV7-2 to TRBJ2-7; 9 bases match TRBD2. CDR3 length equals 15 residues. V shed 1 base and J 4 bases; nucleotides not matched to a gene: 5. The germline V gene encodes CDR1 SGHTA and CDR2 FQGNSA.